This paragraph covers one T cell receptor (beta chain) sequence. The antigen remains undetermined. The data stem from a study of OX40 agonist ivuxolimab in advanced cancers. About the research overall: The dose-escalation cohort was over 65% male, with a mean age of around 60 years, ranging about 23 to 90. Past anti-PD-1, anti-PD-L1 or anti-CTLA-4 therapy was accepted, and roughly 38% had received some. Study-wide results and limits: Undetermined was the antigen specificity of the expanded peripheral T cells.

V trimming: 5 bases; J trimming: 7 bases; junction bases outside the gene matches: 7. The CDR3 consists of 14 residues. Germline CDR1 and CDR2: LNHNV and YYDKDF (reference sequence). Patients had blood sampled at baseline and again on cycle 4 day 1 and cycle 7 day 1. The repertoire was sequenced with immunoSEQ multiplex PCR; TCRdb's copy has only in-frame clones and lacks some. Here the sample spans fewer than 55,000 clones, over 80% being singletons. The sample in question was CD4+ or CD8+ T cells sorted from blood, obtained in a trial of the OX40 agonist ivuxolimab. The sequence was collected from an adult with an advanced solid tumor such as melanoma, head and neck, liver or kidney cancer. The chain uses TRBV15 and TRBJ2-4; 8 nucleotides line up with TRBD1. CDR3 in amino acids: CATSADRAWNIQYF. The DNA of the CDR3 is TGTGCCACCAGCGCGGACAGGGCTTGGAACATTCAGTACTTC. Using reference TRBV15 and TRBJ2-4 for the parts outside the CDR3, the full variable domain is DAMVIQNPRYQVTQFGKPVTLSCSQTLNHNVMYWYQQKSSQAPKLLFHYYDKDFNNEADTPDNFQSRRPNTSFCFLDIRSPGLGDTAMYLCATSADRAWNIQYFGAGTRLSVL.